The rows below give T cell receptor beta chains drawn from one sample of a study of T cell changes during pregnancy in multiple sclerosis. Sequenced by immunoSEQ multiplex PCR; TCRdb stores in-frame clones only, minus some. The table shows just under 95,000 clones, with 92% occurring only once. Source: peripheral blood, taken in the first trimester of pregnancy. Receptors originate from a female donor with multiple sclerosis, enrolled in a pregnancy study. The conserved cysteine and the conserved F or W are not part of the CDR3 here. Each record gives: V gene, CDR3 protein.

V gene: TRBV9
CDR3 protein: ASSISGRGVNEQF

V gene: TRBV27
CDR3 protein: ASSFKTGELF

V gene: TRBV29-1
CDR3 protein: SVEDPLAGGHYNEQF

V gene: TRBV5-1
CDR3 protein: ASSLGTGTYQETQY

V gene: TRBV19
CDR3 protein: ASSTGGPSTDTQY

V gene: TRBV6-1
CDR3 protein: ASSEVGLAGVSTDTQY

V gene: TRBV5-1
CDR3 protein: ASSSGVSRSYEQY

V gene: TRBV11-2
CDR3 protein: ASSLERVETQY

V gene: TRBV6-5
CDR3 protein: ASSYGGSGTGELF

V gene: TRBV7-2
CDR3 protein: ASSPVGVETQY

V gene: TRBV14
CDR3 protein: ASSPSGREEQY

V gene: TRBV28
CDR3 protein: ASSDYEKLF

V gene: TRBV9
CDR3 protein: ASSVDLSGGDNEQF

V gene: TRBV9
CDR3 protein: ASSTGQGEKLF

V gene: TRBV5-1
CDR3 protein: ASSFTGGSSYEQY

V gene: TRBV27
CDR3 protein: ASSLGSGGPKNIQY

V gene: TRBV20-1
CDR3 protein: SARDISGYT

V gene: TRBV5-1
CDR3 protein: ASSLVLDNEQF

V gene: TRBV28
CDR3 protein: ASRGQHEQY

V gene: TRBV6-5
CDR3 protein: ASSYSGSGYTYEQY

V gene: TRBV5-1
CDR3 protein: ASSLSRATGNEQF

V gene: TRBV15
CDR3 protein: ATSSQRAGTDTQY

V gene: TRBV14
CDR3 protein: ASSQGGGDLDYGYT

V gene: TRBV7-2
CDR3 protein: ASSGSGARETQY

V gene: TRBV10-3
CDR3 protein: AISETIGLVGYGYT

V gene: TRBV2
CDR3 protein: ASSVMLSGYGYT

V gene: TRBV27
CDR3 protein: ASSSPGRAQVQGYEQY

V gene: TRBV13
CDR3 protein: ASSLGTSGRRTDTQY

V gene: TRBV15
CDR3 protein: ATSRGTGDSGANVLT

V gene: TRBV7-9
CDR3 protein: ASSSYPSGTASHEQY

V gene: TRBV15
CDR3 protein: ATSRTGQGLSGNQPQH

V gene: TRBV9
CDR3 protein: ASSVAGQGPPYEQY

V gene: TRBV29-1
CDR3 protein: STYGTALQANYGYT

V gene: TRBV5-5
CDR3 protein: ASSLLAGAYEQY

V gene: TRBV7-8
CDR3 protein: ASSPPRVLAGDFQETQY

V gene: TRBV7-9
CDR3 protein: ASSRMNTEAF

V gene: TRBV9
CDR3 protein: ASSVGTADNQPQH

V gene: TRBV9
CDR3 protein: ASSVGLAGELQETQY

V gene: TRBV4-2
CDR3 protein: ASSQEKRNTEAF

V gene: TRBV7-8
CDR3 protein: ASSLVRGQSNEKLF

V gene: TRBV5-1
CDR3 protein: ASSLAGTGGHEQY

V gene: TRBV27
CDR3 protein: ASSLQPGLAGGHEQY

V gene: TRBV5-1
CDR3 protein: ASSLGGVGETQY

V gene: TRBV5-1
CDR3 protein: ASSLFATGTYNEQF